One and the same sample provided the 5 T cell receptor beta chains below, sequenced in a study of blood T cell repertoires in COVID-19. Libraries were prepared by immunoSEQ multiplex PCR; TCRdb keeps only in-frame clonotypes and omits some of them. The table includes 270,000 or so clones, roughly 84% detected once. Material: peripheral blood. The receptors derive from a woman younger than 35 with acute or convalescent COVID-19.

CDR3 in amino acids: CASSPLAGVEQFF. As DNA, the CDR3 is TGTGCCAGCTCACCACTCGCAGGGGTTGAGCAGTTCTTC. This chain joins TRBV18 and TRBJ2-1; maybe TRBD1 (6 bases). Germline CDR1 and CDR2: KGHSH and LQKENI. This CDR3 is 13 amino acids long. Trimming stripped 1 base from V and 9 bases from J, with 10 bases between. Looking up the rest from reference TRBV18 and TRBJ2-1 gives the full variable domain: NAGVMQNPRHLVRRRGQEARLRCSPMKGHSHVYWYRQLPEEGLKFMVYLQKENIIDESGMPKERFSAEFPKEGPSILRIQQVVRGDSAAYFCASSPLAGVEQFFGPGTRLTVL.

This clone was counted ten times or more. The gene calls are TRBV6-5 and TRBJ2-1, with a weak D call TRBD2 (5 bases). Germline lookup yields CDR1 MNHEY and CDR2 SVGAGI. Trimming took off 4 bases at V and 5 bases at J, with 18 bases between the two ends. The CDR3 covers 16 residues. CDR3 sequence: CASSSGGSLVNNEQFF. In nucleotides, the CDR3 is TGTGCCAGCAGTTCCGGCGGGTCGTTAGTTAACAATGAGCAGTTCTTC.

This chain links TRBV4-2 with TRBJ2-6; 8 bases agree with TRBD2. This CDR3 spans 20 amino acids. Germline V gives CDR1 LGHNA, CDR2 YNFKEQ. V lost 1 base to trimming and J lost 0 bases; unmatched junction nucleotides: 11. The CDR3 here is CASSQVSGLAGPSGANVLTF. The DNA for the CDR3 is TGTGCCAGCAGCCAAGTGTCGGGGCTAGCGGGCCCCTCTGGGGCCAACGTCCTGACTTTC.

As DNA, the CDR3 is TGCGCCAGCAGCCCCACCGGACTAGCGGGAGTCTCCTACGAGCAGTACTTC. It translates to CASSPTGLAGVSYEQYF. V usage is TRBV4-3 and J usage is TRBJ2-7; 13 nucleotides line up with TRBD2. J gave up 0 bases and V 4 bases, and 6 bases lay outside the gene matches. Germline V CDR1 and CDR2: LGHNA, YSLEER. The CDR3 contains 17 residues.

The rearrangement links TRBV11-2 to TRBJ2-7, with TRBD2 matching over 7 bases. With V trimmed by 5 bases and J by 1 base, 5 bases remained unmatched. Germline V gene data show CDR1 as SGHAT and CDR2 as FQNNGV. The CDR3 totals 14 residues. The DNA of the CDR3 is TGTGCCAGCAGCCTATCTAGCGGTTCCTACGAGCAGTACTTC. It is translated as CASSLSSGSYEQYF.